A selection of T cell receptor beta chains follows, all from one sample in a study of cytomegalovirus exposure and HLA in healthy donors. Clones were read by immunoSEQ multiplex PCR, and TCRdb kept only the in-frame ones, dropping some. The profile shows more than 85,000 clones, roughly 79% of them singletons. Sequenced material: PBMCs. Receptors originate from a man in his forties in good health and CMV-seronegative. The CDR3 runs from the conserved cysteine through the conserved F or W. Each record gives: clone size, D gene, J gene, V gene, CDR3 protein, CDR3 DNA. The D gene is left open where the match is weak. Not every row has a clone size; where given, it reads once, few, many or a size class.

few	-	TRBJ2-3	TRBV6-4	CASSDLASADTQYF	TGTGCCAGCAGTGACTTAGCCTCCGCCGATACGCAGTATTTT
-	-	TRBJ1-5	TRBV28	CASSPHITGSGQPQHF	TGTGCCAGCAGTCCACACATCACAGGGTCAGGTCAGCCCCAGCATTTT
-	-	TRBJ1-4	TRBV28	CASSRERRGLFF	TGTGCCAGCAGCCGCGAAAGACGGGGTCTGTTTTTT
-	-	TRBJ1-2	TRBV2	CACGQHYGYTF	TGTGCCTGCGGACAGCACTATGGCTACACCTTC
few	-	TRBJ1-2	TRBV9	CASSVDARLIYGYTF	TGTGCCAGCAGCGTAGACGCCAGGCTGATCTATGGCTACACCTTC
-	TRBD1	TRBJ2-1	TRBV30	CAWSQPRDRGGNEQFF	TGTGCCTGGAGTCAACCCCGGGACAGGGGAGGGAATGAGCAGTTCTTC
-	-	TRBJ1-4	TRBV6-5	CAINSGNEKLFF	TGTGCCATCAACTCGGGGAATGAAAAACTGTTTTTT
few	-	TRBJ1-4	TRBV18	CASSPGGSQRGEKLFF	TGTGCCAGCTCACCGGGCGGCTCGCAAAGGGGGGAAAAACTGTTTTTT
-	TRBD2	TRBJ2-7	TRBV7-3	CASSPGGAYEQYF	TGTGCCAGCAGTCCCGGGGGGGCCTACGAGCAGTACTTC
-	-	TRBJ1-2	TRBV6-5	CASSSNRATGYTF	TGTGCCAGCAGTTCTAACAGGGCAACTGGCTACACCTTC
-	TRBD1	TRBJ1-3	TRBV7-9	CSSTSGQSSGNTIYF	TGTTCCAGCACCTCGGGACAGAGCTCTGGAAACACCATATATTTT
-	TRBD2	TRBJ2-7	TRBV7-2	CASSLSGGGSYEQYF	TGTGCCAGCAGCTTGAGTGGCGGGGGGTCCTACGAGCAGTACTTC
-	-	TRBJ2-7	TRBV27	CASSHQAPMAHEQYF	TGTGCCAGCAGTCACCAGGCGCCGATGGCCCACGAGCAGTACTTC
once	-	TRBJ1-5	TRBV5-6	CASSSPQSLTQHF	TGTGCCAGCAGCTCCCCACAGAGTTTGACCCAGCATTTT
-	-	TRBJ2-7	TRBV5-8	CASSRGQRYEQYF	TGTGCCAGCAGCAGAGGACAGCGCTACGAGCAGTACTTC
-	TRBD2	TRBJ2-7	TRBV13	CASSPRTSAGQYF	TGTGCCAGCAGTCCGAGGACTAGCGCAGGGCAGTACTTC
-	TRBD2	TRBJ2-5	TRBV27	CASSSNTGTSGRTEIETQYF	TGTGCCAGCAGTTCCAACACCGGGACTAGCGGGAGGACCGAGATAGAGACCCAGTACTTC
-	-	TRBJ1-1	TRBV30	CAWSPNIGTEAFF	TGTGCCTGGAGTCCCAACATTGGCACTGAAGCTTTCTTT
-	-	TRBJ2-7	TRBV5-8	CANRNSYEQYF	TGTGCCAACAGGAACTCCTACGAGCAGTACTTC
few	TRBD1	TRBJ1-2	TRBV4-1	CASSPQTFPGQGINNYGYTF	TGCGCCAGCAGCCCCCAGACTTTTCCGGGACAGGGGATTAATAACTATGGCTACACCTTC
-	-	TRBJ1-1	TRBV28	CASSWGDRYTEAFF	TGTGCCAGCAGTTGGGGCGACAGGTACACTGAAGCTTTCTTT
-	TRBD1	TRBJ2-7	TRBV28	CASSPPGQGKGYEQYF	TGTGCCAGCAGTCCCCCAGGACAGGGTAAGGGCTACGAGCAGTACTTC
few	-	TRBJ2-3	TRBV9	CASSVADTDTQYF	TGTGCCAGCAGCGTCGCGGACACAGATACGCAGTATTTT
-	-	TRBJ2-3	TRBV11-2	CASSLDLGFAGTDTQYF	TGTGCCAGCAGCTTAGATCTGGGGTTTGCGGGGACAGATACGCAGTATTTT
-	TRBD2	TRBJ2-7	TRBV9	CASSVGRLAGVYEQYF	TGTGCCAGCAGCGTAGGGAGACTAGCGGGAGTCTACGAGCAGTACTTC
-	TRBD2	TRBJ2-3	TRBV7-9	CSSSSMGGGTDTQYF	TGTTCCAGCAGCTCCATGGGGGGGGGCACAGATACGCAGTATTTT
-	TRBD2	TRBJ2-3	TRBV4-3	CASSLRTSGKSDTQYF	TGCGCCAGCAGCCTTCGGACTAGCGGGAAATCAGATACGCAGTATTTT
-	TRBD1	TRBJ1-3	TRBV27	CASSDRGGPGNTIYF	TGTGCCAGCAGTGACAGGGGAGGCCCTGGAAACACCATATATTTT